Each of the 10 T cell receptor beta chains below was sequenced from the same sample in a study of T cells in Graves' hyperthyroidism and ophthalmopathy (dated by TCRdb to the late 2010s). Library prep was done by multiplex PCR. Sequencer: Illumina HiSeq 2000. Amplification of TCR beta CDR3 regions was carried out from RNA transcripts. The TCR CDR3 was subjected to a first round of RT-PCR using the HTBI primer set and the Qiagen OneStep RT-PCR kit. TCRdb reworked the public reads: Q25 trimming with fastp, MiXCR clone assembly, productive beta chains retained. Entries that share a CDR3 protein sequence are merged under the most common genes and DNA. The table for this sample lists around 500,000 distinct CDR3 sequences; about 15% of them were counted only once. The biggest ten clones account for about 29% of the sample. Sequencing was done on a sample of blood. The origin of the receptors is a woman under 40 with Graves' ophthalmopathy.

The genes are TRBV15 and TRBJ2-5; possibly TRBD1 for D (6 bases). Germline loops: CDR1 LNHNV, CDR2 YYDKDF (reference sequence). The CDR3 loop spans 15 amino acids. The V end lost 5 bases, the J end lost 7 bases, and 20 bases lay between the germline ends. The CDR3 nucleotides read TGTGCCACCAGCGAGACAGGAAGGAGTTGGACGACCCAGTACTTC. Translating it yields CATSETGRSWTTQYF.

This rearrangement joins TRBV19 to TRBJ1-3; a weak D match, TRBD1 (5 bases). This CDR3 is 13 amino acids long. CDR1 and CDR2 (germline): LNHDA, SQIVND (reference sequence). V lost 5 bases and J lost 3, with 8 bases in between. In DNA, the CDR3 is TGTGCCAGTAGTGGGGACCTTGGAAACACCATATATTTT. It encodes CASSGDLGNTIYF.

V usage is TRBV9 and J usage is TRBJ2-1; TRBD2 agrees at 7 bases. Germline V gene data show CDR1 as SGDLS and CDR2 as YYNGEE. V lost 1 base and J lost 8; bases outside the gene matches: 15. The CDR3 consists of 17 residues. The CDR3 loop reads CASSVQLAVGVGDEQFF. CDR3 coding DNA: TGTGCCAGCAGCGTACAGCTAGCGGTAGGGGTTGGCGATGAGCAGTTCTTC.

This clonotype was observed a few times. The chain uses TRBV7-8 and TRBJ2-2; D uncertain. The V and J ends lost 4 bases and 3 bases respectively, with 9 bases between them. The CDR3 is 14 residues long. The germline gives CDR1 SGHVS, CDR2 FQNEAQ. CDR3 protein: CASSSRMDTGELFF. The CDR3 DNA reads as TGTGCCAGCAGCTCAAGGATGGACACCGGGGAGCTGTTTTTT.

Comments on this clonotype: The final CDR3 position lacks the conserved phenylalanine or tryptophan, pointing to a likely read error. The chain links TRBV5-1 to TRBJ2-2, with D hard to call. The CDR3 sequence is 14 residues long. Trimming pared 4 bases from V and 6 bases from J, leaving 13 bases between. Germline V gene data show CDR1 as SGHRS and CDR2 as YFSETQ. CDR3 in amino acids: CASSQEARAGELFV. CDR3 bases: TGCGCCAGCAGCCAAGAGGCCCGTGCCGGGGAGCTGTTTGTT.

The chain employs TRBV29-1 and TRBJ2-3, with TRBD2 matching over 13 bases. Unmatched junction bases numbered 14, after V lost 4 bases and J lost 4 bases. CDR3 length: 18 amino acids. CDR1 is SQVTM, CDR2 ANQGSEA, per germline. The CDR3 region is CSVVPPGLAGRGPDTQYF. The CDR3 DNA reads as TGCAGCGTTGTACCACCGGGACTAGCGGGGAGAGGACCAGATACGCAGTATTTT.

This clonotype has ten or more counts. The rearrangement uses TRBV7-9 and TRBJ2-1, with D maybe TRBD1 (7 bases). Trimming took off 5 bases at V and 4 bases at J, with 18 bases between the two ends. Germline V gene lookup returns CDR1 SEHNR and CDR2 FQNEAQ (reference sequence). This CDR3 is 16 amino acids long. CDR3: CASSQGQVGLYNEQFF. CDR3 coding DNA: TGTGCCAGCAGCCAAGGACAGGTGGGACTTTACAATGAGCAGTTCTTC.

This clonotype was seen ten or more times. The V gene is TRBV30, the J gene TRBJ2-1, with 7 nucleotides matching TRBD2. This CDR3 region has 12 residues. V was pared by 5 bases and J by 9 bases, with 7 bases of the junction left unmatched. Germline-derived CDR1 and CDR2 are GTSNPN and SVGIG (reference sequence). This CDR3 reads CAWSAGAFEQFF. The CDR3 DNA is TGTGCCTGGTCCGCGGGAGCCTTTGAGCAGTTCTTC.

This clonotype was observed a single time. This may be a read error, as it is one base from a much larger clone. V usage is TRBV5-1 and J usage is TRBJ2-1; possibly TRBD2 for D (6 bases). This CDR3 comprises 16 residues. Trimming took off 4 bases at V and 9 bases at J, with 23 bases between the two ends. Per germline, CDR1 SGHRS and CDR2 YFSETQ. The CDR3 region has the DNA TGCGCCAGCAGCCCTCTAGCGAGAGGGCCTCAGACTGAGCAGTTCTTC. It specifies CASSPLARGPQTEQFF.

This clonotype was found a few times. J is TRBJ2-7 and V is TRBV20-1; no definite D call. The CDR3 has 15 residues. Germline V gives CDR1 DFQATT, CDR2 SNEGSKA (reference sequence). V shed 0 bases and J shed 0 bases, with 12 bases lying between them. The CDR3, as DNA: TGCAGTGCTAGAGACGTCGCCAAGAGCTCCTACGAGCAGTACTTC. It yields the protein CSARDVAKSSYEQYF.